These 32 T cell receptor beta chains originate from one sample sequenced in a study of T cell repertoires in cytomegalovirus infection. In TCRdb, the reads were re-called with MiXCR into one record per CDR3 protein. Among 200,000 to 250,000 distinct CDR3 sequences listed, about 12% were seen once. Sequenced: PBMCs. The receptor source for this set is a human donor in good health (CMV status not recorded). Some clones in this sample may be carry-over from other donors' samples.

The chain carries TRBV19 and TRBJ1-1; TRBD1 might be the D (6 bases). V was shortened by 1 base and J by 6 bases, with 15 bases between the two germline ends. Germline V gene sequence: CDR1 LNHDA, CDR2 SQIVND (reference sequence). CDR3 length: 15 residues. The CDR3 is CASSIAHRVGAEAFF. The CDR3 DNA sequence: TGTGCCAGTAGTATAGCGCACAGGGTGGGGGCTGAAGCTTTCTTT.

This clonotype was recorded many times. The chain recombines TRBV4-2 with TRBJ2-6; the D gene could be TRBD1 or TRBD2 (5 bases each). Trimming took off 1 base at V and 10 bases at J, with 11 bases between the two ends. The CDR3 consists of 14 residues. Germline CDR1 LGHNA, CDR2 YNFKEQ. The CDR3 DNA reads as TGTGCCAGCAGCCAAGTCGGGACCCCGAACGTCCTGACTTTC. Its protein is CASSQVGTPNVLTF.

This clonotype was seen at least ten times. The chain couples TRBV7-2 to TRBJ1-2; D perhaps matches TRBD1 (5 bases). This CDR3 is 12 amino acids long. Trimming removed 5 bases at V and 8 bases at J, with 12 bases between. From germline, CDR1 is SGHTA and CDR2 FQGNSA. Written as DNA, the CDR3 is TGTGCCAGCAGCCCCCAGGGTGACGGCTACACCTTC. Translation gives CASSPQGDGYTF.

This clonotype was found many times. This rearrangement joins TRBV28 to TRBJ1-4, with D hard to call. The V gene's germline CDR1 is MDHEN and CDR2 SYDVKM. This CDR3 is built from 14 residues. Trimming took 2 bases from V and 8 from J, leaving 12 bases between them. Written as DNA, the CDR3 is TGTGCCAGCAGTTTAAAGCCGAGCGGGGAAAAACTGTTTTTT. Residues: CASSLKPSGEKLFF.

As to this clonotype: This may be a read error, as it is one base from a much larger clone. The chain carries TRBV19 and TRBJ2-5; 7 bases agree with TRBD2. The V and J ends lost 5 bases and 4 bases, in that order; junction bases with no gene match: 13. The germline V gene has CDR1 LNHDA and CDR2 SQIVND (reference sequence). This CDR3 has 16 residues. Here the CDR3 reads CASSSQGLFIAETQYF. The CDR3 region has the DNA TGTGCCAGTAGTTCGCAGGGACTATTTATAGCAGAGACCCAGTACTTC. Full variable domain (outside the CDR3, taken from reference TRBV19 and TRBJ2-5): DGGITQSPKYLFRKEGQNVTLSCEQNLNHDAMYWYRQDPGQGLRLIYYSQIVNDFQKGDIAEGYSVSREKKESFPLTVTSAQKNPTAFYLCASSSQGLFIAETQYFGPGTRLLVL.

DNA of the CDR3: TGTGCCAGCAGCCAAGACTGGCTCGGGGGAGATGGCTACACCTTC. Encoded protein: CASSQDWLGGDGYTF. J is TRBJ1-2 and V is TRBV4-2; D is perhaps TRBD1 (5 bases). Germline CDR1 is LGHNA and CDR2 is YNFKEQ. V lost 0 bases, J lost 6 bases, and 14 bases lay in between. CDR3 size: 15 residues.

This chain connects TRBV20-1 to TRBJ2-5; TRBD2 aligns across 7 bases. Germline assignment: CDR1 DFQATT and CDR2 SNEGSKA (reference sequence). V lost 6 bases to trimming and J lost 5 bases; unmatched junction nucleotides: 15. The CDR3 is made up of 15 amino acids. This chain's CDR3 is CSALSGGGVRETQYF. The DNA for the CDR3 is TGCAGTGCCCTGTCGGGGGGAGGGGTTAGGGAGACCCAGTACTTC.

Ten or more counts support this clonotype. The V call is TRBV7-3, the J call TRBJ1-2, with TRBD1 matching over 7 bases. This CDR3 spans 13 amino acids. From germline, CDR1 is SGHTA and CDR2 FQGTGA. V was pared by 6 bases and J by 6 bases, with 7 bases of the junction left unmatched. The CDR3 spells CASRPDRVNGYTF. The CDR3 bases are TGTGCCAGCAGACCCGACAGGGTAAATGGCTACACCTTC.

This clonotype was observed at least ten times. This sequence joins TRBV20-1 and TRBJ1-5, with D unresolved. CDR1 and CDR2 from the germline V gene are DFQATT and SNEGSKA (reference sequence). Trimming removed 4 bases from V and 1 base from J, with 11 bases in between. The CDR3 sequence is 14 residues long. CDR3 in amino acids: CSANSGGSNQPQHF. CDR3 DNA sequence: TGCAGTGCTAACTCAGGCGGCAGCAATCAGCCCCAGCATTTT.

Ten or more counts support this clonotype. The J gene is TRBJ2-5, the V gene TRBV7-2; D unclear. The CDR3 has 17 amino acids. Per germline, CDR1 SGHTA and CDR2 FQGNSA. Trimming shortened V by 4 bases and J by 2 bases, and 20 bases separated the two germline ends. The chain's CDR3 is CASSSIPPGGGQETQYF. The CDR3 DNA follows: TGTGCCAGCAGCTCCATCCCCCCGGGTGGCGGTCAAGAGACCCAGTACTTC.

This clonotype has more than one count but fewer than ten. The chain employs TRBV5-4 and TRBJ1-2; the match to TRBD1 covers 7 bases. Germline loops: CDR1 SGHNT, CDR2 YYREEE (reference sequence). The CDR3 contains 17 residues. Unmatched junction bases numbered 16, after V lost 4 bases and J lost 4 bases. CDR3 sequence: CASSVDRAPERTYGYTF. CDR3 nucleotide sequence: TGTGCCAGCAGCGTTGACAGGGCCCCAGAAAGAACCTATGGCTACACCTTC.

The CDR3 loop is CSARAAGGYEQYF. The CDR3 DNA follows: TGCAGTGCTAGAGCAGCGGGAGGATACGAGCAGTACTTC. This sequence joins TRBV20-1 and TRBJ2-7; 9 nucleotides line up with TRBD2. The CDR3 contains 13 residues. CDR1 is DFQATT and CDR2 is SNEGSKA in the germline V gene (reference sequence). The junction had 2 bases not matched to a gene; V was cut back by 1 base and J by 4 bases.

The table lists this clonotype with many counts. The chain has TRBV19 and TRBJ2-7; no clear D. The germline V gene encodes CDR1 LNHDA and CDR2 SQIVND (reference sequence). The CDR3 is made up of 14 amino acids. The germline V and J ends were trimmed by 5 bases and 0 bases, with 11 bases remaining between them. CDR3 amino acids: CASSPPGSSYEQYF. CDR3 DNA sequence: TGTGCCAGTAGTCCCCCGGGTAGCTCCTACGAGCAGTACTTC. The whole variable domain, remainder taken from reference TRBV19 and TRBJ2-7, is DGGITQSPKYLFRKEGQNVTLSCEQNLNHDAMYWYRQDPGQGLRLIYYSQIVNDFQKGDIAEGYSVSREKKESFPLTVTSAQKNPTAFYLCASSPPGSSYEQYFGPGTRLTVT.

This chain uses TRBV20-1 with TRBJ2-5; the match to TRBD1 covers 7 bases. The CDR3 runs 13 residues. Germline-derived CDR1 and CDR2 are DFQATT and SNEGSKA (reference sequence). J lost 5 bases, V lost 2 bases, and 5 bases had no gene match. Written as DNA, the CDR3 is TGCAGTGCTAGACTGACAGGGACGGAGACCCAGTACTTC. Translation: CSARLTGTETQYF.

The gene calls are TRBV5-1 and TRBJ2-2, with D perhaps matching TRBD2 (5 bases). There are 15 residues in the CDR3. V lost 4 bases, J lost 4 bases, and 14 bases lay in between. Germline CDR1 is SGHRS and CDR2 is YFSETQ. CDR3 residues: CASSPPAGSTGELFF. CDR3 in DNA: TGCGCCAGCAGCCCGCCTGCGGGTAGCACCGGGGAGCTGTTTTTT.

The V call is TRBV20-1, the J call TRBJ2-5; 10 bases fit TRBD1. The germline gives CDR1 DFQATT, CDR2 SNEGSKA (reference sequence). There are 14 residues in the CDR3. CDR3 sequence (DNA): TGCAGACTATTGCGGGACAGGGGTAGGGAGACCCAGTACTTC. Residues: CRLLRDRGRETQYF.

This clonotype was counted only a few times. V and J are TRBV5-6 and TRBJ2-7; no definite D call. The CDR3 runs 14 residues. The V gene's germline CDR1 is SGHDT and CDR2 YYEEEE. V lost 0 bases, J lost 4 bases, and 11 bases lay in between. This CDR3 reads CASSLGGRMYEQYF. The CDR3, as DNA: TGTGCCAGCAGCTTGGGAGGCAGGATGTACGAGCAGTACTTC.

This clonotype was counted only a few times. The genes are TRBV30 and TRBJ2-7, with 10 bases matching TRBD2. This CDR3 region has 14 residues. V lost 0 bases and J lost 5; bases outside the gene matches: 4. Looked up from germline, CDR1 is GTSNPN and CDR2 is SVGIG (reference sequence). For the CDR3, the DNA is TGTGCCTGGAGTGTACGGCTAGCGGGAGACGAGCAGTACTTC. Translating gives CAWSVRLAGDEQYF.

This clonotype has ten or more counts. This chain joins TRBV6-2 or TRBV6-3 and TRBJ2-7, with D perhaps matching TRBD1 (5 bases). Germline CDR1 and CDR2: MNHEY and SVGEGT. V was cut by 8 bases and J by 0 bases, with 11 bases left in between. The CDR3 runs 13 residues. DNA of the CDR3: TGTGCCAGCGCAGACAGCCCCTCCTACGAGCAGTACTTC. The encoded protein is CASADSPSYEQYF.

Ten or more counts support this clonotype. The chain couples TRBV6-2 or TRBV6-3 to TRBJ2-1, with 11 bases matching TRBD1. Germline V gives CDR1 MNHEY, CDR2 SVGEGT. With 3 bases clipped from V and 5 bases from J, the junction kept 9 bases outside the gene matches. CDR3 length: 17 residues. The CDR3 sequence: CASSYFVGQGANNEQFF. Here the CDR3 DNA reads TGTGCCAGCAGTTATTTCGTCGGACAGGGGGCAAACAATGAGCAGTTCTTC.

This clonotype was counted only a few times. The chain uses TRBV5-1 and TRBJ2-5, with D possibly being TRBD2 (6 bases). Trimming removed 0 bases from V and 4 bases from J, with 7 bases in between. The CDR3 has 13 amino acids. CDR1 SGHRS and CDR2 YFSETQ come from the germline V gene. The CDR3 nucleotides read TGCGCCAGCAGCTTGGAGCGGGCAGAGACCCAGTACTTC. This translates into CASSLERAETQYF.

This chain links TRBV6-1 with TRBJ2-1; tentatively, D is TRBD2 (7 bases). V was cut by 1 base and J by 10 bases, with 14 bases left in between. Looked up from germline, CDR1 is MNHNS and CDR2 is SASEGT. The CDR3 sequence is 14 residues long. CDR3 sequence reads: CASSEGRGADEQFF. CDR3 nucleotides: TGTGCCAGCAGTGAAGGCCGGGGGGCCGACGAGCAGTTCTTC.

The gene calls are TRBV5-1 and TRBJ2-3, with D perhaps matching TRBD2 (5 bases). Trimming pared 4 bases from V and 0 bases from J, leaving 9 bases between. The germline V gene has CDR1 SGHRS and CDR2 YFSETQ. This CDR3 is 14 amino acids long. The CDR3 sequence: CASSPWTSTDTQYF. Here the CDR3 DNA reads TGCGCCAGCAGCCCCTGGACTAGCACAGATACGCAGTATTTT.

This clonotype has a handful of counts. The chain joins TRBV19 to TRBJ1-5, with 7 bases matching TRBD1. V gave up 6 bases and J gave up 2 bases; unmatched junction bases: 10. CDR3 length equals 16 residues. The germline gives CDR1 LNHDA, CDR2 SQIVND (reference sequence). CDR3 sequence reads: CASSTQKTGGNQPQHF. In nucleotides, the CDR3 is TGTGCCAGTAGCACCCAAAAAACAGGGGGCAATCAGCCCCAGCATTTT.

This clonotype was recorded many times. CDR3 residues: CASSPERLEQGSEAFF. For the CDR3, the DNA is TGTGCCAGTAGCCCAGAGAGGTTGGAGCAGGGGAGTGAAGCTTTCTTT. The chain couples TRBV19 to TRBJ1-1, with a weak D call TRBD1 (6 bases). Germline V lookup: CDR1 LNHDA, CDR2 SQIVND (reference sequence). Trimming took off 6 bases at V and 7 bases at J, with 24 bases between the two ends. The CDR3 has 16 amino acids.

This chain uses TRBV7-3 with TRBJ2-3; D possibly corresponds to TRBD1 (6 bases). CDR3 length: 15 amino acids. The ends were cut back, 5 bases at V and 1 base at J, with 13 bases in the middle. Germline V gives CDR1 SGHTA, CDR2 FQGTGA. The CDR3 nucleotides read TGTGCCAGCAGCCTAGTGGGGGCTCGCACAGATACGCAGTATTTT. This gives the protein CASSLVGARTDTQYF.

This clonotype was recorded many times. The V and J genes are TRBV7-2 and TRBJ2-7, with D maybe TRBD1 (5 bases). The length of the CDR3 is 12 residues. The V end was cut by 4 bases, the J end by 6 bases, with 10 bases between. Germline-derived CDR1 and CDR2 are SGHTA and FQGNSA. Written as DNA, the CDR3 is TGTGCCAGCAGCTCGGACATTTTCGAGCAGTACTTC. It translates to CASSSDIFEQYF. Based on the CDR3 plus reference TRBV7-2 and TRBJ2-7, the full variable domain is GAGVSQSPSNKVTEKGKDVELRCDPISGHTALYWYRQSLGQGLEFLIYFQGNSAPDKSGLPSDRFSAERTGGSVSTLTIQRTQQEDSAVYLCASSSDIFEQYFGPGTRLTVT.

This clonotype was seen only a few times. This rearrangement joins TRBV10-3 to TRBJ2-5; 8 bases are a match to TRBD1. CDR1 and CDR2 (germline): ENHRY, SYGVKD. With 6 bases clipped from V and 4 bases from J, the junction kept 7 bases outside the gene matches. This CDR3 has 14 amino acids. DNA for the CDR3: TGTGCCATCAGATCGGACAGGGCAGGAGAGACCCAGTACTTC. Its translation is CAIRSDRAGETQYF.

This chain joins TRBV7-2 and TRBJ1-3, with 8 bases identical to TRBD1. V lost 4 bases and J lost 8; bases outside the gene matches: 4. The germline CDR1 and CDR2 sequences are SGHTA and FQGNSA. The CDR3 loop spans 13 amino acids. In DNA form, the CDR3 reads TGTGCCAGCAGCTCGGACAGGGCTGACACCATATATTTT. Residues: CASSSDRADTIYF.

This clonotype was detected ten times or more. DNA for the CDR3: TGTGCCAGCAGCACAGGGGGGACTGGGGCCAACGTCCTGACTTTC. This encodes CASSTGGTGANVLTF. The rearrangement uses TRBV7-2 and TRBJ2-6; 8 bases are a match to TRBD1. Trimming took 5 bases from V and 2 from J; bases not matched to a gene: 2. Germline loops: CDR1 SGHTA, CDR2 FQGNSA. This CDR3 region has 15 residues. Complete variable domain (other parts from reference TRBV7-2 and TRBJ2-6): GAGVSQSPSNKVTEKGKDVELRCDPISGHTALYWYRQSLGQGLEFLIYFQGNSAPDKSGLPSDRFSAERTGGSVSTLTIQRTQQEDSAVYLCASSTGGTGANVLTFGAGSRLTVL.

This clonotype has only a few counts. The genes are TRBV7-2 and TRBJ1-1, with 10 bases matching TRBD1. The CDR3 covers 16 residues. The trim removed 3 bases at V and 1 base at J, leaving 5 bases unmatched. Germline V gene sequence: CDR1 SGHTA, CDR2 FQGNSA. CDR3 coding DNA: TGTGCCAGCAGCTTGCGGACAGGGGGAACGAACACTGAAGCTTTCTTT. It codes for CASSLRTGGTNTEAFF.

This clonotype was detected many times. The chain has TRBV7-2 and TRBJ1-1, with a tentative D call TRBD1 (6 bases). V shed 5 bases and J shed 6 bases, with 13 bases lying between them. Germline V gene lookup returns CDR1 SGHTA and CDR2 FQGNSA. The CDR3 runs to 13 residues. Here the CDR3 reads CASSPRGGPEAFF. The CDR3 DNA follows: TGTGCCAGCAGCCCCCGGGGGGGCCCTGAAGCTTTCTTT.